This TCR beta chain was recorded in a study of T cell responses to AZD1222 COVID-19 vaccine. The data were produced by immunoSEQ multiplex PCR, yet TCRdb's version contains in-frame clones alone and is incomplete. The data show about 110,000 clones, roughly 88% seen once. Comments on this clone: The target antigen is unknown.

Study outcomes and limitations: Females made up more of the donors, who were largely white British, and clonal diversity may have come out too low. Reports indicate that nearly half of spike-specific TCRs are directed at unmutated variant regions. Baseline serology detected seropositivity in only five or six AZD1222 recipients.

The V gene end was trimmed by 2 bases and the J gene end by 5 bases; junction bases not matched to a gene: 1. This CDR3 is built from 14 residues. CDR1 is LGHDT and CDR2 is YNNKEL in the germline V gene (reference sequence). The sequence derives from an adult in good health. The gene calls are TRBV3-1 (or the pseudogene TRBV3-2) and TRBJ2-2; 8 nucleotides agree with TRBD1. The sequencing used peripheral blood, collected on day 0 of MenACWY control vaccination. The CDR3 coding sequence is TGTGCCAGCAGCCAAACAGGGGGTACCGGGGAGCTGTTTTTT. Protein product: CASSQTGGTGELFF.